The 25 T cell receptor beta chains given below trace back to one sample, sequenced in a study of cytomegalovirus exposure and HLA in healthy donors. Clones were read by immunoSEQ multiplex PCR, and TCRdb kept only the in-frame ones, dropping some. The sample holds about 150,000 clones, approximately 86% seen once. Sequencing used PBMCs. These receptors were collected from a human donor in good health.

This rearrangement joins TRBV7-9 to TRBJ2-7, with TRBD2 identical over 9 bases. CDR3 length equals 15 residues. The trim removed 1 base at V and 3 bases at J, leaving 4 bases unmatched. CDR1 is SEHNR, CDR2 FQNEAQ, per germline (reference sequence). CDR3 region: CASSLDPSGDYEQYF. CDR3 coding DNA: TGTGCCAGCAGCTTAGACCCTAGCGGGGACTACGAGCAGTACTTC.

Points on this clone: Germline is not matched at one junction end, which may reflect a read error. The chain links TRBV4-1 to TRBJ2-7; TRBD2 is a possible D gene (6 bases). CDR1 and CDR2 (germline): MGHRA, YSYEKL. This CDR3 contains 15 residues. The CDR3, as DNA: TGCGCCAACAGCCTTGGGCGGGATGTCGTCGACGAGCAGTACTTC. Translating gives CANSLGRDVVDEQYF.

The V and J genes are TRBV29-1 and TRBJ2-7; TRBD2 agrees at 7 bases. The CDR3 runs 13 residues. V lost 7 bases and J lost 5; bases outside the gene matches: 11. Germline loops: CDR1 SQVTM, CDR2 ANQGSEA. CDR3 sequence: CSARSEAGDEQYF. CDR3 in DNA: TGCAGCGCGAGGAGCGAGGCGGGGGACGAGCAGTACTTC.

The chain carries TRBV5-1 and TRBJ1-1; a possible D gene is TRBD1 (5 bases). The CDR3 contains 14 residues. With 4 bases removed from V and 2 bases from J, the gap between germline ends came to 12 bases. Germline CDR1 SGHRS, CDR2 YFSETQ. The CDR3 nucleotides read TGCGCCAGCAGCCCCAGGGTCTCCAACACTGAAGCTTTCTTT. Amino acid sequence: CASSPRVSNTEAFF.

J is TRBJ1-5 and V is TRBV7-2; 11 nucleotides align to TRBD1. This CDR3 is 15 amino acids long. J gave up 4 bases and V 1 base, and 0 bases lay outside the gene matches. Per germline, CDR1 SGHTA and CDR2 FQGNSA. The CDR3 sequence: CASSLGDRGNQPQHF. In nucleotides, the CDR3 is TGTGCCAGCAGCTTAGGGGACAGGGGGAATCAGCCCCAGCATTTT.

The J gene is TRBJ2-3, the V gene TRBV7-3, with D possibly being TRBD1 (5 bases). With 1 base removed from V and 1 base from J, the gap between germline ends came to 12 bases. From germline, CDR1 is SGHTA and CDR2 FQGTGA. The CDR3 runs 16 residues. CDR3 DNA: TGTGCCAGCAGCTTAAAGGGGCCGATCCGCACAGATACGCAGTATTTT. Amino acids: CASSLKGPIRTDTQYF.

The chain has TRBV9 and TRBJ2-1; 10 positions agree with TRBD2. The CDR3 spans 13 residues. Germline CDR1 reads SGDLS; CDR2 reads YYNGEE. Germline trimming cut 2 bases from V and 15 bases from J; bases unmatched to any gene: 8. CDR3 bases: TGTGCCAGCAGCGTGCTAGCGGGAGATAGTCCGTTCTTC. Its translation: CASSVLAGDSPFF.

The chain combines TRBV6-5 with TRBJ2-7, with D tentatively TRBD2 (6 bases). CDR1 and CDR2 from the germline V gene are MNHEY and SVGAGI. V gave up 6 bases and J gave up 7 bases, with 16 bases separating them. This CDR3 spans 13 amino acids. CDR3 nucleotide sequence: TGTGCCAGCAGCCGGGGACTCAGTAGGGAGCAGTACTTC. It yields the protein CASSRGLSREQYF.

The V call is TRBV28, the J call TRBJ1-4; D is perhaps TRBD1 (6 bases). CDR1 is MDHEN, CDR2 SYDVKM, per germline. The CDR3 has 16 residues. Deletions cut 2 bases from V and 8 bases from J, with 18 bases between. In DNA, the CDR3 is TGTGCCAGCAGTTTAGGTGTGGGGGCGGAGGAGGAAAAACTGTTTTTT. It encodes CASSLGVGAEEEKLFF.

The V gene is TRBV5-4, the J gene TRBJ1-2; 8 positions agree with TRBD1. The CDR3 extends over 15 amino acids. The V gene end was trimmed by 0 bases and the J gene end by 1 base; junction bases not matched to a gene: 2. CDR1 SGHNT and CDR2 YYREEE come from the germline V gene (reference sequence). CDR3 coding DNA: TGTGCCAGCAGCTTGGACAGGGGGGTTAACTATGGCTACACCTTC. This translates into CASSLDRGVNYGYTF.

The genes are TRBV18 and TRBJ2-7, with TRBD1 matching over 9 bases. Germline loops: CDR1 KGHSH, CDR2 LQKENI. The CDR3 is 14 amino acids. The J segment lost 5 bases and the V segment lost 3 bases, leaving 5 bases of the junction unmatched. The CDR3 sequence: CASSPGTGYHEQYF. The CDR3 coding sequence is TGTGCCAGCTCACCGGGGACAGGGTACCACGAGCAGTACTTC.

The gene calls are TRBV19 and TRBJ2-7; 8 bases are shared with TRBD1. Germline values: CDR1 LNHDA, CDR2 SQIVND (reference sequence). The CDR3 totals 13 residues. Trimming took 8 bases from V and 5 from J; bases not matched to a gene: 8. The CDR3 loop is CASLPTGGHEQYF. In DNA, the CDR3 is TGTGCCAGTTTGCCTACAGGGGGTCACGAGCAGTACTTC. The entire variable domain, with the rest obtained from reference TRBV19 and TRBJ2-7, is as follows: DGGITQSPKYLFRKEGQNVTLSCEQNLNHDAMYWYRQDPGQGLRLIYYSQIVNDFQKGDIAEGYSVSREKKESFPLTVTSAQKNPTAFYLCASLPTGGHEQYFGPGTRLTVT.

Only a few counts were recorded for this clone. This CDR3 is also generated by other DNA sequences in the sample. CDR3 coding DNA: TGCGCCAGCAGAGCGGGGGAAACTTACAATGAGCAGTTCTTC. Translated: CASRAGETYNEQFF. The rearrangement uses TRBV5-1 and TRBJ2-1; 8 nucleotides line up with TRBD2. Per germline, CDR1 SGHRS and CDR2 YFSETQ. This CDR3 spans 14 amino acids. J lost 4 bases, V lost 5 bases, and 5 bases had no gene match.

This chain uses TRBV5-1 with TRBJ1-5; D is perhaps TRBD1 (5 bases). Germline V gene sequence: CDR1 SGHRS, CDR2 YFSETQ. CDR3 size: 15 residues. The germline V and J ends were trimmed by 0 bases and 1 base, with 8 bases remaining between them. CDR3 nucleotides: TGCGCCAGCAGCTTGGCAGGGATGAGCAATCAGCCCCAGCATTTT. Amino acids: CASSLAGMSNQPQHF.

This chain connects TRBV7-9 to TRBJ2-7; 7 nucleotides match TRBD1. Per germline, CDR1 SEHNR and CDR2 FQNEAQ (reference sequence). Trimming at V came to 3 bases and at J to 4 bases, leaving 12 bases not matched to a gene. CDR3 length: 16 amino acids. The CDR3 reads CASSLAGGPLSYEQYF. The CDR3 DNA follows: TGTGCCAGCAGCTTGGCAGGGGGACCGTTGAGTTACGAGCAGTACTTC.

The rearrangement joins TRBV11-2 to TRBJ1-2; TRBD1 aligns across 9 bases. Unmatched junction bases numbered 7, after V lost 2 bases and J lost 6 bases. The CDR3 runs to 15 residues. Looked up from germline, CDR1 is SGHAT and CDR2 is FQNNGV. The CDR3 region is CASSLRSDRGNGYTF. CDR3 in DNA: TGTGCCAGCAGCTTACGGTCGGACAGGGGCAATGGCTACACCTTC.

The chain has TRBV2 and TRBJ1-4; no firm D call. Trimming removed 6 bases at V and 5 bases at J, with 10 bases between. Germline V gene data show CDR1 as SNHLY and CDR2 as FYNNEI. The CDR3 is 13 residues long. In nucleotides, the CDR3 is TGTGCCAGCAGGAAGACGGAGAATGAAAAACTGTTTTTT. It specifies CASRKTENEKLFF. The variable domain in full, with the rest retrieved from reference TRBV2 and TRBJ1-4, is EPEVTQTPSHQVTQMGQEVILRCVPISNHLYFYWYRQILGQKVEFLVSFYNNEISEKSEIFDDQFSVERPDGSNFTLKIRSTKLEDSAMYFCASRKTENEKLFFGSGTQLSVL.

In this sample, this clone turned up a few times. This chain's CDR3 is CASSPDERRYEQYF. As DNA, the CDR3 is TGTGCCAGCTCACCAGACGAGCGCCGGTACGAGCAGTACTTC. V usage is TRBV18 and J usage is TRBJ2-7, with D hard to call. Between the trimmed V and J ends, which lost 2 bases and 4 bases, there was a span of 12 bases. The CDR3 runs to 14 residues. CDR1 is KGHSH, CDR2 LQKENI, per germline.

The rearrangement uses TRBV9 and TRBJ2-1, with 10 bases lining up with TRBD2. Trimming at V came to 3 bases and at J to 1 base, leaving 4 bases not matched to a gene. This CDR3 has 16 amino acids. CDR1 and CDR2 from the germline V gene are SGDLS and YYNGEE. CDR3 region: CASSETSGTSYNEQFF. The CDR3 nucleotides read TGTGCCAGCAGCGAAACTAGCGGGACTTCCTACAATGAGCAGTTCTTC.

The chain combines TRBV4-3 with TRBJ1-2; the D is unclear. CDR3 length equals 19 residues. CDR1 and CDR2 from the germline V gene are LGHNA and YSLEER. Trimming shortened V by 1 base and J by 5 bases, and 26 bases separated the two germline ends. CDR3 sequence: CASSQVGTTTNSKLYGYTF. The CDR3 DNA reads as TGCGCCAGCAGCCAAGTAGGTACGACTACTAACTCGAAGCTATATGGCTACACCTTC.

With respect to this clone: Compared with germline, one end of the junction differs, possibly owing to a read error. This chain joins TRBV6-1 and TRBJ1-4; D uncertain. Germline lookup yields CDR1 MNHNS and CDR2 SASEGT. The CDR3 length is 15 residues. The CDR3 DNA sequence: TGTGCCAGTGAAATTGCAAGCCCGGTTAATGAGAAACTGTTTTTT. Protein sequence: CASEIASPVNEKLFF.

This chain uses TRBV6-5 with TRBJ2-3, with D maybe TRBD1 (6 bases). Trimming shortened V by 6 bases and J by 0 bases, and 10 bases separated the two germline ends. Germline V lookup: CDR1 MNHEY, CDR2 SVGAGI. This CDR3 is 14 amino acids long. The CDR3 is CASRRQASTDTQYF. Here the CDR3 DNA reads TGTGCCAGCAGGCGACAGGCTAGCACAGATACGCAGTATTTT.

The CDR3: CATSREDRGSYEQYF. The DNA for the CDR3 is TGTGCCACCAGCAGAGAAGACAGGGGCTCCTACGAGCAGTACTTC. The chain has TRBV15 and TRBJ2-7; 8 bases match TRBD1. The ends lost 0 bases at V and 0 bases at J; junction bases unmatched: 1. Germline CDR1 and CDR2: LNHNV and YYDKDF (reference sequence). This CDR3 contains 15 residues.

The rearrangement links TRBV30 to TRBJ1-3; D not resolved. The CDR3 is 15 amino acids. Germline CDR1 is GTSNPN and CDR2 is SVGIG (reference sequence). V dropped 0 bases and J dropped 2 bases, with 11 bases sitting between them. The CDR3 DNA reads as TGTGCCTGGAGTGTACCCCAGGTCCCTGGAAACACCATATATTTT. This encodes CAWSVPQVPGNTIYF.

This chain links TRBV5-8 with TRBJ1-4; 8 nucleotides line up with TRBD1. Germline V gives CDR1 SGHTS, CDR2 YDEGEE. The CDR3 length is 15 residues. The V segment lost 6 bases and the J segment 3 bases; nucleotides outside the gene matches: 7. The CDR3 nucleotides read TGTGCCAGCATACCAGGGACAGGAGCTAATGAAAAACTGTTTTTT. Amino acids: CASIPGTGANEKLFF.